The sequence of this T cell receptor (beta chain) was determined in a study of identical twins' blood T cells. General study results and limits: Out-of-frame TCRbeta clonotypes reportedly had markedly more similar V usage in twins than unrelated donors.

Reared together, all three twin pairs probably met the same infectious agents and vaccines. V lost 0 bases and J lost 4, with 9 bases in between. The CDR3 has 14 amino acids. The germline CDR1 and CDR2 sequences are SGHRS and YFSETQ. TCRdb redid the calling of the 5' RACE reads with MiXCR, one entry per CDR3 protein. The sample consists of a few hundred thousand distinct CDR3 sequences, roughly 27% of them appearing once. This clonotype was seen more than once but under ten times. The antigen is unknown. The chain links TRBV5-1 to TRBJ2-3; D could derive from TRBD1 or TRBD2 (5 bases each). The TCR sequence derives from a woman aged 18-49 years in good health. Material: PBMCs. The CDR3 DNA reads as TGCGCCAGCAGCTTGGAGAGGGGACCAGATACGCAGTATTTT. Encoded protein: CASSLERGPDTQYF.